These 14 T cell receptor beta chains were all obtained from the same sample, sequenced in a study of Graves' ophthalmopathy and Graves' hyperthyroidism. Amplification of TCR beta CDR3 regions used RNA transcripts. The first-round RT-PCR employed HTBI primers together with the Qiagen OneStep RT-PCR kit. A multiplex PCR was then performed as the second round. TCRdb ran MiXCR on the multiplex PCR reads and lists one entry per CDR3 protein. The sample yields a few hundred thousand distinct CDR3 sequences, less than 45% seen once. The sequencing sample was made of peripheral blood or thyroid tissue (not recorded which). These receptors were collected from an adult man with Graves' hyperthyroidism.

This clonotype was observed at least ten times. The chain recombines TRBV29-1 with TRBJ1-6, with D perhaps TRBD1 (5 bases). Germline V gene data show CDR1 as SQVTM and CDR2 as ANQGSEA. V lost 7 bases to trimming and J lost 0 bases, with 13 bases between them. There are 15 residues in the CDR3. Here the CDR3 DNA reads TGCAGCGCGACGGACACCAGCTCCTATAATTCACCCCTCCACTTT. It is translated as CSATDTSSYNSPLHF. The full variable domain, completed using reference TRBV29-1 and TRBJ1-6, is SAVISQKPSRDICQRGTSLTIQCQVDSQVTMMFWYRQQPGQSLTLIATANQGSEATYESGFVIDKFPISRPNLTFSTLTVSNMSPEDSSIYLCSATDTSSYNSPLHFGNGTRLTVT.

The rearrangement links TRBV6-5 to TRBJ1-1, with 8 bases lining up with TRBD1. CDR1 is MNHEY, CDR2 SVGAGI, per germline. The CDR3 has 17 residues. Trimming removed 9 bases from V and 6 bases from J; junction bases left unmatched: 21. In DNA, the CDR3 is TGTGCCAGACCGAGGGACAGGTCTAATATTCATGGGGCTGAAGCTTTCTTT. As protein: CARPRDRSNIHGAEAFF.

Comments on this clonotype: One end of the junction does not line up with germline, which may come from a read error. This chain connects TRBV2 to TRBJ2-5; TRBD2 aligns across 8 bases. Germline values: CDR1 SNHLY, CDR2 FYNNEI. The CDR3 sequence is 13 residues long. CDR3 protein: CVSSAPGLVAQYF. The CDR3 DNA reads TGTGTCAGCAGTGCACCGGGACTAGTGGCCCAGTACTTC.

The chain combines TRBV7-9 with TRBJ1-1; weak D call: TRBD1 (5 bases). The germline CDR1 and CDR2 sequences are SEHNR and FQNEAQ (reference sequence). V lost 3 bases to trimming and J lost 4 bases, with 15 bases between them. The CDR3 totals 15 residues. CDR3 sequence: CASSLSAGGATEAFF. Here the CDR3 DNA reads TGTGCCAGCAGCTTGTCGGCGGGAGGGGCCACTGAAGCTTTCTTT.

This clonotype was seen at least ten times. The DNA of the CDR3 is TGTGCCAGCAGTTCCATAAACACCGGGGAGCTGTTTTTT. This encodes CASSSINTGELFF. This chain uses TRBV7-9 with TRBJ2-2, with D uncertain. Germline values: CDR1 SEHNR, CDR2 FQNEAQ (reference sequence). The CDR3 sequence is 13 residues long. Trimming cost V 6 bases and J 2 bases, with 7 bases left between them.

This clonotype was detected ten times or more. The V and J genes are TRBV24-1 and TRBJ2-7; TRBD2 agrees at 10 bases. CDR1 and CDR2 (germline): KGHDR, SFDVKD. Trimming removed 3 bases from V and 9 bases from J; junction bases left unmatched: 13. The CDR3 loop spans 16 amino acids. The CDR3 DNA reads as TGTGCCACCAGTGATCGTACCGGGACTAGCGATGAGGGGCAGTACTTC. Translating gives CATSDRTGTSDEGQYF.

This clonotype has a count of ten or more. The chain combines TRBV20-1 with TRBJ1-1; 7 bases match TRBD1. This CDR3 has 15 amino acids. The germline V gene encodes CDR1 DFQATT and CDR2 SNEGSKA (reference sequence). V was pared by 0 bases and J by 1 base, with 5 bases of the junction left unmatched. CDR3 residues: CSARDARTGNTEAFF. The CDR3, as DNA: TGCAGTGCTAGAGACGCTCGGACAGGGAACACTGAAGCTTTCTTT.

This clonotype was detected ten times or more. The chain couples TRBV7-6 to TRBJ1-1, with D possibly matching TRBD1 (6 bases). CDR3 length: 13 amino acids. Germline CDR1 SGHVS, CDR2 FNYEAQ. The V gene lost 2 bases and the J gene lost 5 bases, with 9 bases spanning the gap. CDR3 nucleotide sequence: TGTGCCAGCAGCTTAAAGGGGGGAACTGAAGCTTTCTTT. The encoded protein is CASSLKGGTEAFF.

This clonotype was recorded many times. This chain joins TRBV10-3 and TRBJ2-5; weak D call: TRBD2 (6 bases). The CDR3 runs to 15 residues. V was shortened by 2 bases and J by 1 base, with 11 bases between the two germline ends. Germline V gene sequence: CDR1 ENHRY, CDR2 SYGVKD. Here the CDR3 reads CAISESNSGQETQYF. CDR3 bases: TGTGCCATCAGTGAGAGTAATAGCGGCCAAGAGACCCAGTACTTC.

The V call is TRBV30, the J call TRBJ1-6; D might be TRBD1 (6 bases). CDR3 length: 15 amino acids. V gave up 2 bases and J gave up 7 bases, with 15 bases separating them. CDR1 GTSNPN and CDR2 SVGIG come from the germline V gene (reference sequence). CDR3 nucleotide sequence: TGTGCCTGGAGTCGTCCGGGACACCGAAATTCACCCCTCCACTTT. Protein sequence: CAWSRPGHRNSPLHF. The whole variable domain, filled in from reference TRBV30 and TRBJ1-6, reads SQTIHQWPATLVQPVGSPLSLECTVEGTSNPNLYWYRQAAGRGLQLLFYSVGIGQISSEVPQNLSASRPQDRQFILSSKKLLLSDSGFYLCAWSRPGHRNSPLHFGNGTRLTVT.

The table lists this clonotype with many counts. The V call is TRBV5-1, the J call TRBJ2-6; D may be TRBD1 or TRBD2 (5 bases each). Trimming removed 4 bases from V and 0 bases from J, with 11 bases in between. Germline CDR1 and CDR2: SGHRS and YFSETQ. CDR3 length: 16 residues. The DNA for the CDR3 is TGCGCCAGCAGCCTCGGTGGGACCTCTGGGGCCAACGTCCTGACTTTC. Protein product: CASSLGGTSGANVLTF.

This clonotype appeared a single time. The CDR3 DNA follows: TGTGCCAGCAGCATACCTAGCGGGAGGATCGATACGCAGTATTTT. Its translation: CASSIPSGRIDTQYF. The chain carries TRBV9 and TRBJ2-3; the match to TRBD2 covers 11 bases. Trimming removed 4 bases from V and 6 bases from J; junction bases left unmatched: 7. The CDR3 length is 15 residues. Germline V lookup: CDR1 SGDLS, CDR2 YYNGEE.

This clonotype occurred a few times. This chain joins TRBV10-1 and TRBJ2-2, with D perhaps matching TRBD1 (6 bases). Germline CDR1 is WNHNN and CDR2 is SYGVQD (reference sequence). The CDR3 runs to 14 residues. Trimming shortened V by 6 bases and J by 3 bases, and 11 bases separated the two germline ends. The CDR3: CASRKRQDTGELFF. The CDR3 DNA reads TGCGCCAGCAGGAAAAGACAGGACACCGGGGAGCTGTTTTTT.

In its sample, this clonotype was seen a few times. This rearrangement joins TRBV20-1 to TRBJ2-1; D unclear. Trimming left V 2 bases short and J 7 bases short, with 12 bases between. Germline V CDR1 and CDR2: DFQATT, SNEGSKA (reference sequence). The CDR3 runs to 13 residues. DNA for the CDR3: TGCAGTGCTAGATTCCAAGCTGTTAATGAGCAGTTCTTC. This encodes CSARFQAVNEQFF.